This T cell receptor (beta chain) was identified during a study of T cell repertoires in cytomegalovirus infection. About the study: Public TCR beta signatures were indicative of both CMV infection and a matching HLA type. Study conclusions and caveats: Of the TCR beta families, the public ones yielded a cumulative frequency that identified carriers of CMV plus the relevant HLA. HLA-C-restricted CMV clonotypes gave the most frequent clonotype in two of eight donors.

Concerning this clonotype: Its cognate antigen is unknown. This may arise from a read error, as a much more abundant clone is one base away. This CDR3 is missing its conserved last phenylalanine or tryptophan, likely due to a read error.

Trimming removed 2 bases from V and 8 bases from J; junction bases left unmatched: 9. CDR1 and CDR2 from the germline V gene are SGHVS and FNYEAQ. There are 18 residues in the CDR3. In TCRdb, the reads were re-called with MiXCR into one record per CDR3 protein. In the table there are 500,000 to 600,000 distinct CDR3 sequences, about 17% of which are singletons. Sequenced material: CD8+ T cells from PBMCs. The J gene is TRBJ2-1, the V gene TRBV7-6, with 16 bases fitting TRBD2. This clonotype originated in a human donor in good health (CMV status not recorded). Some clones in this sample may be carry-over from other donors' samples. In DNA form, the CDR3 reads TGTGCCAGCAGCTTATTAGCTAGGGGGACTAGCGGGAGGGATGAGCAGTTCTTA. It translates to CASSLLARGTSGRDEQFL.